One and the same sample provided the 20 T cell receptor beta chains below, sequenced in a study of shared clonotypes between healthy human individuals. Profiled with immunoSEQ multiplex PCR; TCRdb holds only in-frame clones, not every one. This table has over 400,000 clones, around 95% appearing once. The material sequenced was naive CD4+ T cells sorted from blood. The subset here: CD45RA+ positively selected. These receptors all stem from a woman aged 25-40 years in good health.

The chain combines TRBV19 with TRBJ2-2, with D perhaps given as TRBD1 or TRBD2 (5 bases each). Trimming removed 5 bases from V and 5 bases from J, with 21 bases in between. Germline V gene data show CDR1 as LNHDA and CDR2 as SQIVND (reference sequence). The CDR3 is 17 amino acids. CDR3 residues: CASSRDAGWRRTGELFF. The CDR3 coding sequence is TGTGCCAGTAGTCGGGATGCAGGGTGGAGACGGACCGGGGAGCTGTTTTTT.

The rearrangement links TRBV27 to TRBJ2-7; a possible D gene is TRBD1 (6 bases). CDR3 length equals 14 residues. Germline CDR1 reads MNHEY; CDR2 reads SMNVEV (reference sequence). Trimming took 5 bases from V and 6 from J, leaving 17 bases between them. The CDR3 DNA follows: TGTGCCAGCAGTCCGTTCGGGACATTCGCCGAGCAGTACTTC. Translating gives CASSPFGTFAEQYF.

This clone appeared once. CDR3 residues: CASHATGLLPGEQYF. In nucleotides, the CDR3 is TGTGCCAGCCACGCTACCGGACTACTTCCTGGCGAGCAGTACTTC. This chain connects TRBV7-9 to TRBJ2-7, with D maybe TRBD2 (6 bases). This CDR3 has 15 residues. The ends were cut back, 8 bases at V and 6 bases at J, with 23 bases in the middle. Germline loops: CDR1 SEHNR, CDR2 FQNEAQ (reference sequence).

The chain recombines TRBV5-4 with TRBJ2-3, with 10 nucleotides matching TRBD1. This CDR3 is 16 amino acids long. Germline-derived CDR1 and CDR2 are SGHNT and YYREEE (reference sequence). With V trimmed by 3 bases and J by 2 bases, 6 bases remained unmatched. The CDR3 sequence: CASSSRTGGATDTQYF. The CDR3 bases are TGTGCCAGCAGCTCTCGGACAGGGGGGGCCACAGATACGCAGTATTTT.

The gene calls are TRBV28 and TRBJ1-4, with no clear D. Germline V lookup: CDR1 MDHEN, CDR2 SYDVKM. This CDR3 contains 14 residues. The V gene lost 7 bases and the J gene lost 4 bases, with 13 bases spanning the gap. CDR3 nucleotides: TGTGCCAGCACCCCCGGTAGCATTAATGAAAAACTGTTTTTT. It yields the protein CASTPGSINEKLFF.

CDR3 amino acids: CASSSYNRGRQPQHF. In DNA, the CDR3 is TGTGCCAGCAGCTCCTATAACAGGGGAAGGCAGCCCCAGCATTTT. The rearrangement joins TRBV5-6 to TRBJ1-5, with 7 bases matching TRBD1. Looked up from germline, CDR1 is SGHDT and CDR2 is YYEEEE. V dropped 3 bases and J dropped 7; count of bases not matched to a gene: 10. The CDR3 loop spans 15 amino acids.

This sequence joins TRBV5-1 and TRBJ2-2; 7 nucleotides line up with TRBD1. The ends lost 0 bases at V and 1 base at J; junction bases unmatched: 6. This CDR3 region has 17 residues. In germline, CDR1 is SGHRS, CDR2 YFSETQ. The CDR3 reads CASSLVWTGKNTGELFF. In DNA, the CDR3 is TGCGCCAGCAGCTTGGTCTGGACAGGAAAGAACACCGGGGAGCTGTTTTTT.

V and J are TRBV18 and TRBJ2-7; 10 nucleotides match TRBD2. CDR1 is KGHSH and CDR2 is LQKENI in the germline V gene. This CDR3 spans 16 amino acids. V lost 3 bases and J lost 5; bases outside the gene matches: 10. CDR3 amino acids: CASSPRLAGELDEQYF. DNA of the CDR3: TGTGCCAGCTCACCTCGCCTAGCGGGAGAATTGGACGAGCAGTACTTC.

This chain uses TRBV6-7 with TRBJ1-4; maybe TRBD1 (5 bases). TRBV6-7 is designated an ORF whose function remains uncertain. The CDR3 is 17 residues long. Trimming took off 5 bases at V and 0 bases at J, with 16 bases between the two ends. In nucleotides, the CDR3 is TGTGCCAGCAGTCCGGGGGACCGACATGCAACTAATGAAAAACTGTTTTTT. Translated: CASSPGDRHATNEKLFF.

This clone came up once. CDR3 DNA sequence: TGTGCCAGCAGCAAAGGTAACAGCCACAATCAGCCCCAGCATTTT. Amino acid sequence: CASSKGNSHNQPQHF. V and J are TRBV21-1 and TRBJ1-5; TRBD1 is taken as the D call from the table, unchecked against the DNA. TRBV21-1 is reported as a pseudogene. This CDR3 has 15 amino acids.

The rearrangement links TRBV28 to TRBJ1-4, with a tentative D call TRBD1 (5 bases). There are 13 residues in the CDR3. Germline loops: CDR1 MDHEN, CDR2 SYDVKM. The ends were cut back, 3 bases at V and 7 bases at J, with 9 bases in the middle. CDR3 protein: CASSFGGSEKLFF. DNA of the CDR3: TGTGCCAGCAGTTTCGGGGGAAGTGAAAAACTGTTTTTT. The whole variable domain, remainder taken from reference TRBV28 and TRBJ1-4, is DVKVTQSSRYLVKRTGEKVFLECVQDMDHENMFWYRQDPGLGLRLIYFSYDVKMKEKGDIPEGYSVSREKKERFSLILESASTNQTSMYLCASSFGGSEKLFFGSGTQLSVL.

The chain has TRBV6-5 and TRBJ1-2; D possibly corresponds to TRBD1 (6 bases). V lost 2 bases and J 8 bases, leaving 18 bases between the germline ends. Looked up from germline, CDR1 is MNHEY and CDR2 is SVGAGI. The CDR3 length is 15 residues. CDR3 amino acids: CASSYSRGAKSGYTF. CDR3 coding DNA: TGTGCCAGCAGTTACAGTCGGGGGGCAAAAAGCGGCTACACCTTC.

The rearrangement uses TRBV7-9 and TRBJ2-1; 9 bases are shared with TRBD2. This CDR3 contains 13 residues. V shed 3 bases, J shed 8 bases, and the junction held 2 bases outside the gene matches. Germline V gene data show CDR1 as SEHNR and CDR2 as FQNEAQ (reference sequence). CDR3 in DNA: TGTGCCAGCAGCTTTCGCGGGAGGGATGAGCAGTTCTTC. This codes for CASSFRGRDEQFF.

CDR3 sequence (DNA): TGTGCCAGCAGCTTGGGCGGACGTAACAGAGAGACCCAGTACTTC. Protein: CASSLGGRNRETQYF. The chain links TRBV5-4 to TRBJ2-5; no clear D gene. Germline V gene sequence: CDR1 SGHNT, CDR2 YYREEE (reference sequence). Trimming stripped 0 bases from V and 4 bases from J, with 13 bases between. The CDR3 has 15 residues.

The chain carries TRBV4-1 and TRBJ1-1; a possible D gene is TRBD1 (6 bases). Deletions cut 4 bases from V and 2 bases from J, with 11 bases between. Germline V lookup: CDR1 MGHRA, CDR2 YSYEKL. The CDR3 spans 14 residues. The CDR3 sequence is CASSRVQGNTEAFF. The CDR3 DNA is TGCGCCAGCAGCCGTGTACAGGGTAACACTGAAGCTTTCTTT.

The gene calls are TRBV5-6 and TRBJ2-2; no firm D call. Trimming cost V 1 base and J 6 bases, with 10 bases left between them. The length of the CDR3 is 14 residues. CDR1 and CDR2 (germline): SGHDT, YYEEEE. CDR3: CASSLSPLAGELFF. CDR3 nucleotides: TGTGCCAGCAGCTTGAGTCCCCTGGCCGGGGAGCTGTTTTTT.

Remarks on this clone: The same CDR3 can be traced to other DNA sequences in this sample. The chain is built from TRBV18 and TRBJ2-3; D gene unclear. Trimming pared 2 bases from V and 5 bases from J, leaving 2 bases between. The CDR3 totals 11 residues. Germline V gives CDR1 KGHSH, CDR2 LQKENI. Here the CDR3 DNA reads TGTGCCAGCTCACCAGGAGATACGCAGTATTTT. It yields the protein CASSPGDTQYF.

This chain uses TRBV5-1 with TRBJ1-4; no firm D call. This CDR3 has 17 residues. The germline V and J ends were trimmed by 2 bases and 3 bases, with 17 bases remaining between them. CDR1 is SGHRS, CDR2 YFSETQ, per germline. The CDR3 spells CASSFVGLVGANEKLFF. The CDR3 bases are TGCGCCAGCAGCTTCGTAGGCCTTGTTGGAGCTAATGAAAAACTGTTTTTT.

This chain joins TRBV27 and TRBJ2-7; maybe TRBD1 (5 bases). This CDR3 is 13 amino acids long. V was clipped by 2 bases and J by 6 bases, with 11 bases between them. Germline loops: CDR1 MNHEY, CDR2 SMNVEV (reference sequence). CDR3 amino acids: CASSLRPGFEQYF. As DNA, the CDR3 is TGTGCCAGCAGTTTAAGACCAGGGTTCGAGCAGTACTTC.

This chain links TRBV28 with TRBJ2-7; no reliable D call. Germline-derived CDR1 and CDR2 are MDHEN and SYDVKM. This CDR3 comprises 15 residues. Trimming removed 3 bases from V and 2 bases from J, with 14 bases in between. The CDR3 sequence is CASSFYPGVAYEQYF. CDR3 bases: TGTGCCAGCAGTTTTTACCCCGGTGTTGCCTACGAGCAGTACTTC.